One and the same sample provided the 31 T cell receptor beta chains below, sequenced in a study of cytomegalovirus exposure and HLA in healthy donors. The assay was immunoSEQ multiplex PCR, and TCRdb's table has in-frame clones only and misses some. Of over 45,000 clones listed, about 88% were seen once; the top ten hold less than 7%. The specimen sequenced was PBMCs. The receptors shown here come from a woman in her 30s in good health and CMV-seronegative.

The chain carries TRBV7-6 and TRBJ2-3; 10 nucleotides match TRBD1. With V trimmed by 5 bases and J by 7 bases, 3 bases remained unmatched. The CDR3 has 13 amino acids. Germline CDR1 reads SGHVS; CDR2 reads FNYEAQ. CDR3 in DNA: TGTGCCAGCAGCCCGGGACAGGGGAATACGCAGTATTTT. It translates to CASSPGQGNTQYF.

This chain joins TRBV7-9 and TRBJ1-4, with a tentative D call TRBD1 (6 bases). V dropped 4 bases and J dropped 5 bases, with 11 bases sitting between them. The CDR3 contains 14 residues. The germline V gene has CDR1 SEHNR and CDR2 FQNEAQ (reference sequence). CDR3: CASSSRDTNEKLFF. Here the CDR3 DNA reads TGTGCCAGCAGCTCCCGGGACACCAATGAAAAACTGTTTTTT.

In this sample, this clone turned up once. The J gene is TRBJ1-2, the V gene TRBV4-2; a possible D gene is TRBD1 (5 bases). Germline V lookup: CDR1 LGHNA, CDR2 YNFKEQ. V lost 0 bases and J 8 bases, leaving 13 bases between the germline ends. The CDR3 spans 14 residues. The CDR3 DNA follows: TGTGCCAGCAGCCAAGATCGGGGGGGGGACGGCTACACCTTC. Translated: CASSQDRGGDGYTF.

The gene calls are TRBV5-6 and TRBJ2-3, with 10 bases fitting TRBD1. Trimming cost V 4 bases and J 2 bases; bases outside gene matches: 7. Germline V gives CDR1 SGHDT, CDR2 YYEEEE. CDR3 length equals 16 residues. The CDR3 DNA reads TGTGCCAGCAGCCTTGGGACAGGGGACCCCACAGATACGCAGTATTTT. Translated, it gives CASSLGTGDPTDTQYF.

This sequence joins TRBV28 and TRBJ2-7; D is undetermined. V lost 6 bases to trimming and J lost 2 bases, with 20 bases between them. This CDR3 has 16 amino acids. Per the germline V gene, CDR1 is MDHEN and CDR2 is SYDVKM. The CDR3 DNA follows: TGTGCCAGCAGGCCTTGGTACGTAGGAGCCACCTACGAGCAGTACTTC. Its protein is CASRPWYVGATYEQYF.

Concerning this clone itself: Other DNA sequences in this specimen translate into the identical CDR3. The CDR3 region has the DNA TGCGCCAGCAGCTTGGACCTTCGGGGTGAAGCTTTCTTT. This translates into CASSLDLRGEAFF. The rearrangement joins TRBV5-1 to TRBJ1-1; D ambiguous. The CDR3 loop spans 13 amino acids. The germline gives CDR1 SGHRS, CDR2 YFSETQ. V shed 0 bases and J shed 7 bases, with 10 bases lying between them.

This clone occurred once. This chain uses TRBV5-1 with TRBJ2-2; perhaps TRBD1 as D (6 bases). Germline assignment: CDR1 SGHRS and CDR2 YFSETQ. The CDR3 length is 16 residues. V gave up 0 bases and J gave up 4 bases, with 13 bases separating them. CDR3 loop: CASSLAGARVTGELFF. The CDR3 DNA is TGCGCCAGCAGCTTGGCAGGGGCGCGGGTCACCGGGGAGCTGTTTTTT. Supplemented by reference TRBV5-1 and TRBJ2-2, the full variable domain reads KAGVTQTPRYLIKTRGQQVTLSCSPISGHRSVSWYQQTPGQGLQFLFEYFSETQRNKGNFPGRFSGRQFSNSRSEMNVSTLELGDSALYLCASSLAGARVTGELFFGEGSRLTVL.

The genes are TRBV10-2 and TRBJ2-6, with D uncertain. The V gene's germline CDR1 is WSHSY and CDR2 SAAADI. The CDR3 spans 13 residues. Trimming removed 6 bases at V and 1 base at J, with 4 bases between. CDR3 nucleotide sequence: TGCGCCAGCAGCCTTTCTGGGGCCAACGTCCTGACTTTC. It translates to CASSLSGANVLTF.

This clone is medium-sized within its sample. As DNA, the CDR3 is TGTGCCAGCAGCTTGGAGAAGGGGCTCGGCACTGAAGCTTTCTTT. Its translation is CASSLEKGLGTEAFF. V and J are TRBV5-4 and TRBJ1-1, with TRBD1 as a possible D gene (5 bases). Deletions cut 0 bases from V and 4 bases from J, with 13 bases between. CDR3 length: 15 amino acids. Germline values: CDR1 SGHNT, CDR2 YYREEE (reference sequence).

This chain links TRBV7-9 with TRBJ2-2; 8 bases fit TRBD1. The CDR3 length is 15 residues. The V gene end was trimmed by 4 bases and the J gene end by 5 bases; junction bases not matched to a gene: 6. Germline CDR1 is SEHNR and CDR2 is FQNEAQ (reference sequence). CDR3 nucleotide sequence: TGTGCCAGCAGCTCCGGACAGGGTGGGACCGGGGAGCTGTTTTTT. It translates to CASSSGQGGTGELFF.

This rearrangement joins TRBV5-1 to TRBJ2-7; tentative D call: TRBD2 (6 bases). Germline lookup yields CDR1 SGHRS and CDR2 YFSETQ. This CDR3 is 13 amino acids long. V lost 0 bases and J 3 bases, leaving 7 bases between the germline ends. CDR3 residues: CASSLGRDYEQYF. The CDR3 nucleotides read TGCGCCAGCAGCTTGGGGCGGGACTACGAGCAGTACTTC.

As for this clone: The germline gene is not matched at one end of the junction; a read error may be the cause. V gene TRBV4-1 combines with J gene TRBJ2-3, with 7 bases lining up with TRBD1. This CDR3 region has 13 residues. Germline loops: CDR1 MGHRA, CDR2 YSYEKL. The CDR3 is CASSEKDRHTIHF. CDR3 DNA: TGCGCCAGCAGCGAAAAGGACAGGCACACGATCCATTTT.

The V call is TRBV19, the J call TRBJ1-2, with a tentative D call TRBD1 (5 bases). CDR1 is LNHDA, CDR2 SQIVND, per germline (reference sequence). There are 13 residues in the CDR3. Trimming pared 4 bases from V and 8 bases from J, leaving 14 bases between. CDR3 residues: CASSTGWIDGYTF. Written as DNA, the CDR3 is TGTGCCAGTAGTACAGGGTGGATTGACGGCTACACCTTC.

The rearrangement joins TRBV28 to TRBJ2-3; 7 bases fit TRBD2. Germline-derived CDR1 and CDR2 are MDHEN and SYDVKM. V trimming: 4 bases; J trimming: 2 bases; junction bases outside the gene matches: 6. The CDR3 sequence is 15 residues long. The chain's CDR3 is CASSSWEGFTDTQYF. The CDR3 nucleotides are TGTGCCAGCAGTTCCTGGGAGGGCTTCACAGATACGCAGTATTTT.

The chain is built from TRBV5-1 and TRBJ2-3; 11 bases fit TRBD1. Germline V lookup: CDR1 SGHRS, CDR2 YFSETQ. V shed 0 bases and J 4 bases; nucleotides not matched to a gene: 1. This CDR3 is 15 amino acids long. This chain's CDR3 is CASSLGGQGADTQYF. CDR3 sequence (DNA): TGCGCCAGCAGCTTGGGGGGACAGGGGGCAGATACGCAGTATTTT.

A single count supports this clone. The chain carries TRBV28 and TRBJ2-2; D may be TRBD2 (6 bases). Trimming stripped 2 bases from V and 0 bases from J, with 10 bases between. The CDR3 is 16 residues long. Germline assignment: CDR1 MDHEN and CDR2 SYDVKM. This chain's CDR3 is CASSLAGTTNTGELFF. The CDR3 nucleotides read TGTGCCAGCAGTTTAGCGGGAACTACGAACACCGGGGAGCTGTTTTTT.

The chain links TRBV27 to TRBJ2-7, with TRBD2 identical over 9 bases. Germline CDR1 reads MNHEY; CDR2 reads SMNVEV (reference sequence). The V segment lost 4 bases and the J segment 2 bases; nucleotides outside the gene matches: 3. The CDR3 totals 14 residues. For the CDR3, the DNA is TGTGCCAGCAGTTCCCTAGCGGGACCCTACGAGCAGTACTTC. Protein product: CASSSLAGPYEQYF.

CDR3 in amino acids: CASSHTRGLNTEAFF. The CDR3 DNA reads as TGTGCCAGCAGCCACACGCGGGGCCTGAACACTGAAGCTTTCTTT. The V gene is TRBV14, the J gene TRBJ1-1; TRBD1 is a possible D gene (5 bases). This CDR3 spans 15 amino acids. The germline V and J ends were trimmed by 3 bases and 0 bases, with 11 bases remaining between them. The germline V gene has CDR1 SGHDN and CDR2 FVKESK.

The chain carries TRBV7-3 and TRBJ2-7, with D possibly TRBD2 on 5 matching bases. The CDR3 is made up of 11 amino acids. V dropped 2 bases and J dropped 11 bases, with 10 bases sitting between them. Germline lookup yields CDR1 SGHTA and CDR2 FQGTGA. This CDR3 reads CASSLEAGKYF. CDR3 sequence (DNA): TGTGCCAGCAGCTTAGAGGCGGGTAAGTACTTC. The full variable domain, with the rest looked up from reference TRBV7-3 and TRBJ2-7, is GAGVSQTPSNKVTEKGKYVELRCDPISGHTALYWYRQSLGQGPEFLIYFQGTGAADDSGLPNDRFFAVRPEGSVSTLKIQRTERGDSAVYLCASSLEAGKYFGPGTRLTVT.

V is TRBV7-8 and J is TRBJ2-2, with D possibly TRBD1 on 6 matching bases. Germline V gives CDR1 SGHVS, CDR2 FQNEAQ. The V end lost 1 base, the J end lost 8 bases, and 14 bases lay between the germline ends. The CDR3 is 15 amino acids. The CDR3 here is CASSLVDTGSGELFF. In DNA, the CDR3 is TGTGCCAGCAGCTTAGTGGATACAGGGTCAGGGGAGCTGTTTTTT. Based on the CDR3 plus reference TRBV7-8 and TRBJ2-2, the full variable domain is GAGVSQSPRYKVAKRGQDVALRCDPISGHVSLFWYQQALGQGPEFLTYFQNEAQLDKSGLPSDRFFAERPEGSVSTLKIQRTQQEDSAVYLCASSLVDTGSGELFFGEGSRLTVL.

The genes are TRBV7-2 and TRBJ2-7; D ambiguous. Germline CDR1 and CDR2: SGHTA and FQGNSA. V was pared by 0 bases and J by 5 bases, with 17 bases between. The CDR3 is 16 residues long. The CDR3 sequence: CASSLASSSSPHEQYF. The CDR3 region has the DNA TGTGCCAGCAGCTTAGCGAGCTCTAGTTCCCCCCACGAGCAGTACTTC.

This clone is a singleton in its sample. V is TRBV6-1 and J is TRBJ1-5, with D unresolved. The CDR3 sequence is 14 residues long. Trimming removed 2 bases at V and 7 bases at J, with 12 bases between. Germline values: CDR1 MNHNS, CDR2 SASEGT. The chain's CDR3 is CASSENRVRQPQHF. The CDR3 nucleotides are TGTGCCAGCAGTGAAAATCGGGTTCGGCAGCCCCAGCATTTT.

The chain joins TRBV29-1 to TRBJ2-7; weak D call: TRBD2 (7 bases). This CDR3 comprises 14 residues. Trimming removed 4 bases from V and 5 bases from J, with 18 bases in between. CDR1 and CDR2 (germline): SQVTM, ANQGSEA. The CDR3 protein is CSVVGGAGVDEQYF. CDR3 DNA sequence: TGCAGCGTTGTGGGGGGGGCAGGGGTGGACGAGCAGTACTTC.

The chain carries TRBV19 and TRBJ2-1; a weak D match, TRBD2 (5 bases). CDR1 and CDR2 from the germline V gene are LNHDA and SQIVND (reference sequence). The length of the CDR3 is 11 residues. V lost 5 bases and J 10 bases, leaving 9 bases between the germline ends. The CDR3 nucleotides are TGTGCCAGTAGTCCCGGAGGAGAGCAGTTCTTC. It yields the protein CASSPGGEQFF.

In its sample, this clone was seen once. This chain joins TRBV6-4 and TRBJ1-1, with 11 bases that match TRBD1. CDR1 and CDR2 (germline): MRHNA, SNTAGT. The CDR3 has 14 amino acids. Trimming removed 2 bases from V and 4 bases from J; junction bases left unmatched: 0. CDR3 region: CASSDGQGATEAFF. DNA for the CDR3: TGTGCCAGCAGTGACGGACAGGGGGCCACTGAAGCTTTCTTT.

The chain combines TRBV5-4 with TRBJ2-1; 11 nucleotides line up with TRBD2. The germline CDR1 and CDR2 sequences are SGHNT and YYREEE (reference sequence). Trimming took 0 bases from V and 1 from J; bases not matched to a gene: 12. This CDR3 is built from 20 residues. CDR3 sequence (DNA): TGTGCCAGCAGCTTGGTGGTACGGCTAGCGGGAGGTCATTCCTACAATGAGCAGTTCTTC. Translating it yields CASSLVVRLAGGHSYNEQFF.

The chain couples TRBV30 to TRBJ1-2; D uncertain. The CDR3 consists of 14 residues. The germline CDR1 and CDR2 sequences are GTSNPN and SVGIG (reference sequence). The V end lost 0 bases, the J end lost 7 bases, and 15 bases lay between the germline ends. The CDR3 DNA sequence: TGTGCCTGGAGTGTACCCGCGGGGTCGGGTGGCTACACCTTC. Its translation is CAWSVPAGSGGYTF.

The rearrangement joins TRBV5-5 to TRBJ1-4, with TRBD1 as a possible D gene (6 bases). The CDR3 loop spans 14 amino acids. Germline V gene sequence: CDR1 SGHKS, CDR2 YYEKEE (reference sequence). V lost 4 bases and J lost 6, with 13 bases in between. CDR3 region: CASSLRGADEKLFF. As DNA, the CDR3 is TGTGCCAGCAGCCTACGGGGGGCGGATGAAAAACTGTTTTTT. The full variable domain, completed using reference TRBV5-5 and TRBJ1-4, is DAGVTQSPTHLIKTRGQQVTLRCSPISGHKSVSWYQQVLGQGPQFIFQYYEKEERGRGNFPDRFSARQFPNYSSELNVNALLLGDSALYLCASSLRGADEKLFFGSGTQLSVL.

In DNA, the CDR3 is TGTGCCAGCAGTGACAAAGCGGGGACAAAGAATTTGAACACTGAAGCTTTCTTT. It yields the protein CASSDKAGTKNLNTEAFF. The chain links TRBV6-4 to TRBJ1-1; tentative D call: TRBD1 (6 bases). The CDR3 is 18 residues long. The germline V gene has CDR1 MRHNA and CDR2 SNTAGT. V lost 2 bases and J lost 0, with 19 bases in between.

The chain recombines TRBV30 with TRBJ1-5, with TRBD1 matching 8 bases. V lost 0 bases to trimming and J lost 0 bases; unmatched junction nucleotides: 7. The CDR3 runs to 17 residues. Germline V gene data show CDR1 as GTSNPN and CDR2 as SVGIG (reference sequence). CDR3 DNA: TGTGCCTGGAGTGTCCGGACCGGACAGGGTAGCAATCAGCCCCAGCATTTT. It codes for CAWSVRTGQGSNQPQHF.

The chain uses TRBV27 and TRBJ2-2; D is ambiguous. The CDR3 has 14 amino acids. V dropped 3 bases and J dropped 1 base, with 6 bases sitting between them. Germline V gene data show CDR1 as MNHEY and CDR2 as SMNVEV (reference sequence). The CDR3 is CASSFWRNTGELFF. CDR3 bases: TGTGCCAGCAGTTTTTGGAGGAACACCGGGGAGCTGTTTTTT.